This TCR beta chain was recorded in a study of blood T cell repertoires in COVID-19. Study overall: The United States, Italy and Spain were the sources of the acute and convalescent COVID-19 samples. The cDNA or gDNA used as material had been derived from T cells, B-cell-depleted T cells, or PBMCs.

Original data processing: Scientists estimated how many nucleated cells there were by amplifying reference gene primers. Measured with immunoSEQ multiplex PCR; TCRdb has only the in-frame clones, and not every one. V and J calls and clone size come straight from that table; D and trimming were deduced from the DNA. The table includes approximately 140,000 clones, 88% detected once. Germline-derived CDR1 and CDR2 are LGHDT and YNNKEL (reference sequence). J gave up 2 bases and V 4 bases, and 13 bases lay outside the gene matches. The CDR3 loop spans 18 amino acids. Sequencing was done on a sample of peripheral blood. This sequence originates from a human donor with COVID-19, enrolled during active disease. The donor label of this sample is uncertain. The chain uses TRBV3-1 (or the pseudogene TRBV3-2) and TRBJ2-1; 8 nucleotides match TRBD2. DNA for the CDR3: TGTGCCAGCAGCCCTGTTTATCCGGGGGGGACTACCTACAATGAGCAGTTCTTC. Translating gives CASSPVYPGGTTYNEQFF.